This T cell receptor (beta chain) appears in the sequencing data of a study of blood T cell repertoires in COVID-19. Overall study: Acute and convalescent COVID-19 specimens originated in the United States, Italy and Spain.

Here immunoSEQ multiplex PCR was the method, and the copy in TCRdb shows in-frame clones only, minus some. Altogether roughly 350,000 clones are present, 85% being singletons, with the ten largest covering approximately 3.6%. Looked up from germline, CDR1 is SGHVS and CDR2 is FQNEAQ. Trimming removed 1 base from V and 7 bases from J; junction bases left unmatched: 6. The CDR3 runs to 17 residues. The sequencing input was peripheral blood. This TCR was recovered from a woman in her late teens or twenties with acute or convalescent COVID-19. The chain uses TRBV7-8 and TRBJ2-2, with TRBD2 matching over 13 bases. Here the CDR3 reads CASSLGLAGGFGGELFF. In DNA form, the CDR3 reads TGTGCCAGCAGCTTAGGACTAGCGGGAGGTTTTGGCGGGGAGCTGTTTTTT.